This TCR beta chain was sequenced in a study of molecular identifiers for immune sequencing clone quantification. Overall study results and limits: Over 99% of CMV-specific effector molecules, but under 1% of naive ones, were in clones above 20 copies. Barcode sharing among identical TCR molecules could make large clones appear smaller.

The germline V gene encodes CDR1 MNHEY and CDR2 SMNVEV (reference sequence). CDR3 length: 14 amino acids. A word on this clonotype: Its antigen is undetermined. The junction and the germline gene differ at one end; a read error may be behind it.

Naive CD8 T cells were sorted, and the gate applied was CD8+CD4-CCR7+CD45RA+. Listed TCR primers and previously described methods were used for bulk TCR libraries. TCRdb independently ran MiXCR on the PCR reads; one entry per CDR3 protein. This table holds roughly 50,000 distinct CDR3 sequences, 20% to 25% found once. The sequenced sample was naive CD8+ T cells from blood, with Jurkat cell RNA spiked in. The subset: FACS-sorted CD8+CD4-CCR7+CD45RA+ naive T cells. The chain uses TRBV27 and TRBJ1-5, with D perhaps matching TRBD1 (6 bases). This TCR was recovered from a human donor in good health. Some libraries in this study had Jurkat cell RNA spiked in. CDR3 residues: CAGSNTGSNQPQHF. CDR3 DNA: TGTGCCGGCAGCAATACAGGGTCCAATCAGCCCCAGCATTTT.